This TCR beta chain was sequenced for a study of blood T cell repertoires in COVID-19. In the study overall: Sample material is recorded as cDNA or gDNA derived from T cells, B-cell-depleted T cells, or PBMCs.

It was during active infection that Seattle patients were enrolled and then longitudinally followed. Per the study methods: Amplifying reference gene primers gave estimates of nucleated cell counts. Using immunoSEQ multiplex PCR, the repertoire was profiled, and TCRdb retains in-frame clones only, with some absent. Clonal size and the V and J genes are those of that table, whereas D and trimming came from the DNA. The sample lists more than 45,000 clones; about four fifths were seen once. CDR3 size: 15 residues. The sample was peripheral blood. This sequence originates from a man older than 75 with COVID-19, enrolled during active disease. J is TRBJ1-1 and V is TRBV21-1. TRBV21-1 is a pseudogene segment. In nucleotides, the CDR3 is TGTGCCAGCAGCAAAGCCTGCCGTCGAGACACTGAAGCTTTCTTT. This sequence encodes CASSKACRRDTEAFF.